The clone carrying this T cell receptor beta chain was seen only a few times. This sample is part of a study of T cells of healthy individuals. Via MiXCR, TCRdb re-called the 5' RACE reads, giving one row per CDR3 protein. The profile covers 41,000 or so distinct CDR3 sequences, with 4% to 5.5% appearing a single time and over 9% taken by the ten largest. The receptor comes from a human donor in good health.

CDR3 loop: CASSLVAEANEQFF. The CDR3 DNA is TGCGCCAGCAGCTTGGTTGCAGAGGCGAATGAGCAGTTCTTC. The chain recombines TRBV5-1 with TRBJ2-1; D remains ambiguous. Between the trimmed V and J ends, which lost 0 bases and 7 bases, there was a span of 11 bases. The CDR3 runs to 14 residues. Germline CDR1 reads SGHRS; CDR2 reads YFSETQ.